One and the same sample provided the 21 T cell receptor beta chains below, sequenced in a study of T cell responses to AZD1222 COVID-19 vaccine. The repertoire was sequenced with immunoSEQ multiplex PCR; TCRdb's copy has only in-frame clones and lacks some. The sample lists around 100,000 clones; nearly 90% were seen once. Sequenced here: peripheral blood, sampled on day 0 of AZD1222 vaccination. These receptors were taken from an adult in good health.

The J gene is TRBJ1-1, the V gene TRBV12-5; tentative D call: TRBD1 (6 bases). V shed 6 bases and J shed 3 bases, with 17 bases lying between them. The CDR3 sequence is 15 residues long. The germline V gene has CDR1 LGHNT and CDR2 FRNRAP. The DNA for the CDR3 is TGTGCTAGTGGCCCAGGGCCGGGGGCGGACACTGAAGCTTTCTTT. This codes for CASGPGPGADTEAFF.

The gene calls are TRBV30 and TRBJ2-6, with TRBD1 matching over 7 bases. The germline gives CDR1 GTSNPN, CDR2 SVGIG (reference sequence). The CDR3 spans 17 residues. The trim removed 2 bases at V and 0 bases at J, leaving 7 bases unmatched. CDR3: CAWSRTGGISGANVLTF. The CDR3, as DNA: TGTGCCTGGAGTCGGACAGGCGGTATCTCTGGGGCCAACGTCCTGACTTTC.

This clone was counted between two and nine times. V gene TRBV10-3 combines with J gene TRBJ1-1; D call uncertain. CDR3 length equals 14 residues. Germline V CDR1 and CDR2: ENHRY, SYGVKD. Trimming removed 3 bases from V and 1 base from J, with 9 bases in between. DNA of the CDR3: TGTGCCATCAGTGATTGGGGATCGAACACTGAAGCTTTCTTT. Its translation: CAISDWGSNTEAFF.

CDR3 DNA sequence: TGTGCCAGCTCACCCCTTAGGGGGGACTCGGATGAGCAGTTCTTC. The encoded protein is CASSPLRGDSDEQFF. V is TRBV18 and J is TRBJ2-1; tentatively, D is TRBD1 or TRBD2 (6 bases each). There are 15 residues in the CDR3. Trimming left V 3 bases short and J 8 bases short, with 17 bases between. The germline CDR1 and CDR2 sequences are KGHSH and LQKENI.

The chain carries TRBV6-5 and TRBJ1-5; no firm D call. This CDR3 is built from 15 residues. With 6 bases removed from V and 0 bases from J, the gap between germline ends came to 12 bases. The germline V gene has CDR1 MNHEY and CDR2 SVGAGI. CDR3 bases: TGTGCCAGCAGCTTCGCCCCCTTTAGCAATCAGCCCCAGCATTTT. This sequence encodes CASSFAPFSNQPQHF.

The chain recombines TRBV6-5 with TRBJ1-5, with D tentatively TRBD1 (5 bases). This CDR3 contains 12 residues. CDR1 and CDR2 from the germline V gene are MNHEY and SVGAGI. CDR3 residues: CARGGAYQPQHF. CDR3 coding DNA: TGTGCTAGGGGAGGGGCCTATCAGCCCCAGCATTTT.

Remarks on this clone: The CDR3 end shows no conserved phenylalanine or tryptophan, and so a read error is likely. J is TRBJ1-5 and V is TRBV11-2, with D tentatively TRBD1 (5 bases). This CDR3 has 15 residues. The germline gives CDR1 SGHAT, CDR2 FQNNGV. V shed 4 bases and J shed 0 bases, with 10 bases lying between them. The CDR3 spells CASSSTAYSNQPQHC. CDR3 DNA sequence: TGTGCCAGCAGCTCGACAGCGTATAGCAATCAGCCCCAGCATTGT.

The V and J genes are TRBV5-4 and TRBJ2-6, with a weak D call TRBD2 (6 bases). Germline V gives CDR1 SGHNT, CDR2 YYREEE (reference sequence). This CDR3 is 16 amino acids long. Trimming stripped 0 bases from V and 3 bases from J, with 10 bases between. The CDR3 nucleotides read TGTGCCAGCAGCTTGGTTGAGGGAGGTGGGGCCAACGTCCTGACTTTC. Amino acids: CASSLVEGGGANVLTF.

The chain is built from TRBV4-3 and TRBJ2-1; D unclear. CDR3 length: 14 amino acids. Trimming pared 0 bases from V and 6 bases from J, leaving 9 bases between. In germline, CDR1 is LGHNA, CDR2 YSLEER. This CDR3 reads CASSQERHPNEQFF. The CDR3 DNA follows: TGCGCCAGCAGCCAAGAGAGGCACCCCAATGAGCAGTTCTTC.

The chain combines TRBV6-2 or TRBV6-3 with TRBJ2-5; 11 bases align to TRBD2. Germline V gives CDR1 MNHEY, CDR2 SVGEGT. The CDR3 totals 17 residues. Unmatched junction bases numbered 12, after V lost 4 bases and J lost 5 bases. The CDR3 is CASSSSGGPKEIETQYF. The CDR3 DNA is TGTGCCAGCAGTTCTAGCGGGGGGCCGAAGGAGATTGAGACCCAGTACTTC.

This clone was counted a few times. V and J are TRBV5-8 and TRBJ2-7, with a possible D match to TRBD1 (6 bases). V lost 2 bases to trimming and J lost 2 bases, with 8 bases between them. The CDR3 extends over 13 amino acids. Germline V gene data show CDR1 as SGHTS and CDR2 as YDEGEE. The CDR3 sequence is CASSFGDTYEQYF. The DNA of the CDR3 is TGTGCCAGCAGCTTCGGGGACACCTACGAGCAGTACTTC.

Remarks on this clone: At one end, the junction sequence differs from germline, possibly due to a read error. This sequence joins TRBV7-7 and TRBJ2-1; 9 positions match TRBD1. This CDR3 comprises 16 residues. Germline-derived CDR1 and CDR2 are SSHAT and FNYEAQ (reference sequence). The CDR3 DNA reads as TGTGCTAGCAGCCCGGGGACAGGGCGAAAAGGCAATGAGCAGTTCTTC. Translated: CASSPGTGRKGNEQFF.

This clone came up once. This chain's CDR3 is CASSLDGLEKLFF. The CDR3, as DNA: TGCGCCAGCAGCTTGGACGGGCTTGAAAAACTGTTTTTT. J is TRBJ1-4 and V is TRBV5-1, with D unclear. The CDR3 loop spans 13 amino acids. Germline-derived CDR1 and CDR2 are SGHRS and YFSETQ. Trimming removed 0 bases at V and 7 bases at J, with 7 bases between.

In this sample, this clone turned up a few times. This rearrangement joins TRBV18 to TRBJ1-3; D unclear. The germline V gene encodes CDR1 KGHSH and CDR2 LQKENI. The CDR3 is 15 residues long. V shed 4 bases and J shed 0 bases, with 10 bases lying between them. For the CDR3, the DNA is TGTGCCAGCTCACTCATGGGGTTCTCTGGAAACACCATATATTTT. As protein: CASSLMGFSGNTIYF.

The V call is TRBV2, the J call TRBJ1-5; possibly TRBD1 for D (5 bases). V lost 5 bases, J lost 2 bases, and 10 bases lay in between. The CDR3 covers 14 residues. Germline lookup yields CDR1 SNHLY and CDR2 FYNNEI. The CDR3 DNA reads TGTGCCAGCAGTCATGACAGCGGCAATCAGCCCCAGCATTTT. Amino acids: CASSHDSGNQPQHF.

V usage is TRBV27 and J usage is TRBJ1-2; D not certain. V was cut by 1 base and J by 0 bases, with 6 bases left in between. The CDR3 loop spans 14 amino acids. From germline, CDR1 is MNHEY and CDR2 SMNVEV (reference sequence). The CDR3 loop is CASSLFSTNYGYTF. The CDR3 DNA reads TGTGCCAGCAGTTTATTTTCGACTAACTATGGCTACACCTTC.

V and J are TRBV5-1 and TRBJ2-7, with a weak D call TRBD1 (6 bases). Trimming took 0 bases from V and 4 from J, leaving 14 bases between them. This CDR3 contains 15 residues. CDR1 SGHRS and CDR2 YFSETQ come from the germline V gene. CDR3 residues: CASSLGAGVGYEQYF. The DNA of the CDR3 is TGCGCCAGCAGCTTGGGGGCAGGGGTAGGGTACGAGCAGTACTTC. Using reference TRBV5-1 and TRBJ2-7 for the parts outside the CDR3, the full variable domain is KAGVTQTPRYLIKTRGQQVTLSCSPISGHRSVSWYQQTPGQGLQFLFEYFSETQRNKGNFPGRFSGRQFSNSRSEMNVSTLELGDSALYLCASSLGAGVGYEQYFGPGTRLTVT.

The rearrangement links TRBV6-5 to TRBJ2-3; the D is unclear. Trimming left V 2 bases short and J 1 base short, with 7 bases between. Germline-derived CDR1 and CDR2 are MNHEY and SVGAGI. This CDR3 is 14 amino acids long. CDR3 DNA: TGTGCCAGCAGTTACGGCAGAGGCACAGATACGCAGTATTTT. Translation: CASSYGRGTDTQYF.

CDR3 sequence: CASSLWENTEAFF. CDR3 nucleotide sequence: TGTGCCAGCAGTTTATGGGAGAACACTGAAGCTTTCTTT. The chain recombines TRBV12-3 or TRBV12-4 with TRBJ1-1; the D is unclear. Trimming took off 2 bases at V and 1 base at J, with 5 bases between the two ends. The CDR3 sequence is 13 residues long.

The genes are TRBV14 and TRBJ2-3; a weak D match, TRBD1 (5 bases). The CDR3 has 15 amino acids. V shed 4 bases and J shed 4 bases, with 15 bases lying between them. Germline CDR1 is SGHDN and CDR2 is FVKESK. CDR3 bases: TGTGCCAGCAGCCGGGGATGGGGCCCGGCAGATACGCAGTATTTT. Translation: CASSRGWGPADTQYF.

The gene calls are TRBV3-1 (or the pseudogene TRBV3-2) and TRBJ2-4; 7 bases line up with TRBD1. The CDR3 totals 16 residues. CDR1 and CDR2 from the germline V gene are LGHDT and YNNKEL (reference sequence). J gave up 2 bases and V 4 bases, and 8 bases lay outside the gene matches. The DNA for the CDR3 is TGTGCCAGCAGCCTAGGACAGGACAGCCCCAAAAACATTCAGTACTTC. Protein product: CASSLGQDSPKNIQYF.